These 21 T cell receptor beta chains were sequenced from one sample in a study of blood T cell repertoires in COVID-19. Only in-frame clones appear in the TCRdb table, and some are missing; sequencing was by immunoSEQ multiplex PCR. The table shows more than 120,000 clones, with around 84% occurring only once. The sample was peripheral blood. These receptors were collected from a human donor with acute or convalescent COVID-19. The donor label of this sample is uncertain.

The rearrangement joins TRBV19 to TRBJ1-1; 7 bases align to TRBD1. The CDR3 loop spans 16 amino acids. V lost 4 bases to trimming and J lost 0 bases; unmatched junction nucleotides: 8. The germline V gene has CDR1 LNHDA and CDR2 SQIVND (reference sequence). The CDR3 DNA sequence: TGTGCCAGTAGTACCTATCCGACAGGGATGAACACTGAAGCTTTCTTT. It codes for CASSTYPTGMNTEAFF.

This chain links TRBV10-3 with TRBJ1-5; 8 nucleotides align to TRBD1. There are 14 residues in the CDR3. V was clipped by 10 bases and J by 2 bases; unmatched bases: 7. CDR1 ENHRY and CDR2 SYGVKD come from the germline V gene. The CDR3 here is CATKDRAGNQPQHF. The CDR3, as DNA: TGTGCCACTAAGGACAGGGCCGGCAATCAGCCCCAGCATTTT.

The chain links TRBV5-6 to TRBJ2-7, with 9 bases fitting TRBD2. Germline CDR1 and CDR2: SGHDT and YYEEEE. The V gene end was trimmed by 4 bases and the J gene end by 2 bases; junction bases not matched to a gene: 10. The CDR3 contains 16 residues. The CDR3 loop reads CASSQFSGSYPYEQYV. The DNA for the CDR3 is TGTGCCAGCAGCCAATTTAGCGGGAGTTACCCCTACGAGCAGTACGTC.

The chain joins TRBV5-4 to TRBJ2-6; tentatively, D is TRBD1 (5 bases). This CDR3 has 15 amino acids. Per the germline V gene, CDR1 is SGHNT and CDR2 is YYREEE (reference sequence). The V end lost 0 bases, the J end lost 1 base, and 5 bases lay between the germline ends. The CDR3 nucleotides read TGTGCCAGCAGCTTGGGACAGTCTGGGGCCAACGTCCTGACTTTC. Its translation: CASSLGQSGANVLTF. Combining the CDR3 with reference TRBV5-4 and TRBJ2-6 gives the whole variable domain ETGVTQSPTHLIKTRGQQVTLRCSSQSGHNTVSWYQQALGQGPQFIFQYYREEENGRGNFPPRFSGLQFPNYSSELNVNALELDDSALYLCASSLGQSGANVLTFGAGSRLTVL.

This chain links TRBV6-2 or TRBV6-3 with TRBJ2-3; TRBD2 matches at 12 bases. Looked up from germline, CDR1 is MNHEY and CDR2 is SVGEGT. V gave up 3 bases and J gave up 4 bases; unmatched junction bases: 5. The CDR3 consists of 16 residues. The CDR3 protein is CASSYATSGSPDTQYF. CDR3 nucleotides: TGTGCCAGCAGTTATGCGACTAGCGGGAGCCCAGATACGCAGTATTTT.

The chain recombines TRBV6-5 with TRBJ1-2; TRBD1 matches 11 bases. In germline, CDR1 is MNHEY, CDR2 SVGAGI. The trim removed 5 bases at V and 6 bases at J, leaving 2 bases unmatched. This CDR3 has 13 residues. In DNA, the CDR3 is TGTGCCAGCAGTCGGGACAGGGGGGATGGCTACACCTTC. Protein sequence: CASSRDRGDGYTF.

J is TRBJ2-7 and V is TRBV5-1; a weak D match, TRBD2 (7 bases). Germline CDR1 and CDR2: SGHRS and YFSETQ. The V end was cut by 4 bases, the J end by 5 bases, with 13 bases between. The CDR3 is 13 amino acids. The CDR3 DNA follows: TGCGCCAGCAGCCTAGGGGGGAGGGACGAGCAGTACTTC. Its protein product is CASSLGGRDEQYF.

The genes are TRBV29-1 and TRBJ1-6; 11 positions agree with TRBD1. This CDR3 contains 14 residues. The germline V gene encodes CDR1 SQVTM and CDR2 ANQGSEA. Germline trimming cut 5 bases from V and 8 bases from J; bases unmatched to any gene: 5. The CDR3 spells CSVRTGGVDSPLHF. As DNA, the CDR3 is TGCAGCGTTCGGACAGGGGGCGTCGATTCACCCCTCCACTTT.

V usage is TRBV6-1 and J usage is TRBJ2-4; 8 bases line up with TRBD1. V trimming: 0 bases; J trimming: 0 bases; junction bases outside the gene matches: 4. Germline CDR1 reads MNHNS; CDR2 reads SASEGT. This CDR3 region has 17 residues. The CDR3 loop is CASSEADRGLAKNIQYF. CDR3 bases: TGTGCCAGCAGTGAAGCCGACAGGGGTCTAGCCAAAAACATTCAGTACTTC.

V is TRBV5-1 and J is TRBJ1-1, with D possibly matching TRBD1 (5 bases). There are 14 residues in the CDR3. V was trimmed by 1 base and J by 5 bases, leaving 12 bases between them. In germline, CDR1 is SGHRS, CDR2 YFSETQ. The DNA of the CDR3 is TGCGCCAGCAGCTTGTCTCAGGGATCGACTGAAGCTTTCTTT. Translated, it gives CASSLSQGSTEAFF.

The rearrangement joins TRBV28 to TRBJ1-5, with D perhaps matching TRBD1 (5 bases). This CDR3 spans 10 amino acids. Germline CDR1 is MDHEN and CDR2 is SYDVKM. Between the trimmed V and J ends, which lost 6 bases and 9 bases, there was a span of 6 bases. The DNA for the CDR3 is TGTGCCAGCAGCCAGGGGCCCCAGCATTTT. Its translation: CASSQGPQHF.

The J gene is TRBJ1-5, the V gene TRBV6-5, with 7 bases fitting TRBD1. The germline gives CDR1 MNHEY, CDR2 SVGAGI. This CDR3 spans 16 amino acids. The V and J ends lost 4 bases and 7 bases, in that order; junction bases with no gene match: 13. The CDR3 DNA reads TGTGCCAGCAGTTCGGATCGGACAGGATCCAGCCAGCCCCAGCATTTT. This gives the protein CASSSDRTGSSQPQHF.

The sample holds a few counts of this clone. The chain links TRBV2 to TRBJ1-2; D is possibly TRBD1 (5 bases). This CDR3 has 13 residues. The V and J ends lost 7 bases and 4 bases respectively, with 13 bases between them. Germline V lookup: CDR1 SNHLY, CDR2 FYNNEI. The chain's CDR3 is CASMAGYAYGYTF. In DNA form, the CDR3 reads TGTGCCAGCATGGCAGGGTACGCCTATGGCTACACCTTC. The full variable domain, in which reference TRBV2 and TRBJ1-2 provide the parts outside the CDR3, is EPEVTQTPSHQVTQMGQEVILRCVPISNHLYFYWYRQILGQKVEFLVSFYNNEISEKSEIFDDQFSVERPDGSNFTLKIRSTKLEDSAMYFCASMAGYAYGYTFGSGTRLTVV.

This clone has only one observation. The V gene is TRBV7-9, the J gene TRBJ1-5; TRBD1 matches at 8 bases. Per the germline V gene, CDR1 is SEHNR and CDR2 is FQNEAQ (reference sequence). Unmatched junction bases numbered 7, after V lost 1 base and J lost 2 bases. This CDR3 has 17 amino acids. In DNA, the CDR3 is TGTGCCAGCAGCTTAGGGACAGGGAATTTTGGCAATCAGCCCCAGCATTTT. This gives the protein CASSLGTGNFGNQPQHF. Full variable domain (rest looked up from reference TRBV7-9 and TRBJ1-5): DTGVSQNPRHKITKRGQNVTFRCDPISEHNRLYWYRQTLGQGPEFLTYFQNEAQLEKSRLLSDRFSAERPKGSFSTLEIQRTEQGDSAMYLCASSLGTGNFGNQPQHFGDGTRLSIL.

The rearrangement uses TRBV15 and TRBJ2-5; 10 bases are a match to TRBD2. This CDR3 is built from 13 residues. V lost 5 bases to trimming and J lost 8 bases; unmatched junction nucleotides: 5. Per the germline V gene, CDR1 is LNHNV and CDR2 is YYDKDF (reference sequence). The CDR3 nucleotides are TGTGCCACCAGCCCCGTAGCGGGGGGAACCCAGTACTTC. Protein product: CATSPVAGGTQYF.

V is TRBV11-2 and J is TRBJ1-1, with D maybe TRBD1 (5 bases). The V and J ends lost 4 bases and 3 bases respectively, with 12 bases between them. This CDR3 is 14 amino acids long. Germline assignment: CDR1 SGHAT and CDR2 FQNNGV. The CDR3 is CASSWKGRDTEAFF. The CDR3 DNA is TGTGCCAGCAGCTGGAAGGGGCGTGACACTGAAGCTTTCTTT.

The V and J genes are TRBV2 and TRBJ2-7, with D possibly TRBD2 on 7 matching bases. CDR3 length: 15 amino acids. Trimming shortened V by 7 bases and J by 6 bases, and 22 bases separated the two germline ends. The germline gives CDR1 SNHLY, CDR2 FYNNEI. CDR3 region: CASKPGDYSGGEQYF. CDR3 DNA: TGTGCCAGCAAACCAGGGGACTACTCTGGGGGCGAGCAGTACTTC. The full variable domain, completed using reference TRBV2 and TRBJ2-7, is EPEVTQTPSHQVTQMGQEVILRCVPISNHLYFYWYRQILGQKVEFLVSFYNNEISEKSEIFDDQFSVERPDGSNFTLKIRSTKLEDSAMYFCASKPGDYSGGEQYFGPGTRLTVT.

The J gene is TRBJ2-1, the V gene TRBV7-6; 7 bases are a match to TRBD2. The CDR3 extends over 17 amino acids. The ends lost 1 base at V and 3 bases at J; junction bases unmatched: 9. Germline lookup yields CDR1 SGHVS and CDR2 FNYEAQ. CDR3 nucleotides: TGTGCCAGCAGCTTAGAAGAGGGAAGCGGGGACTACAATGAGCAGTTCTTC. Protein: CASSLEEGSGDYNEQFF.

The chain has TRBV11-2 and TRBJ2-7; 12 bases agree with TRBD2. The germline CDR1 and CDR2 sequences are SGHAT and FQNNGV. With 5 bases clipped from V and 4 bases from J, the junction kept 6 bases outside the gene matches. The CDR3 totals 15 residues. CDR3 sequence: CASSQLAGGPYEQYF. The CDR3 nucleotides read TGTGCCAGCAGCCAGCTAGCGGGGGGGCCGTACGAGCAGTACTTC. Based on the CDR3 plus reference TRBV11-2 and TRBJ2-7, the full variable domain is EAGVAQSPRYKIIEKRQSVAFWCNPISGHATLYWYQQILGQGPKLLIQFQNNGVVDDSQLPKDRFSAERLKGVDSTLKIQPAKLEDSAVYLCASSQLAGGPYEQYFGPGTRLTVT.

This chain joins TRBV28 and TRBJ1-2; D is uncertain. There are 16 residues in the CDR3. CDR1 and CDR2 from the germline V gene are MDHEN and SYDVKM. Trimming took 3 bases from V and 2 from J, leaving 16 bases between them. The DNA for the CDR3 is TGTGCCAGCAGTTTTATGAGACCCCCGGGGAACTATGGCTACACCTTC. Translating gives CASSFMRPPGNYGYTF.

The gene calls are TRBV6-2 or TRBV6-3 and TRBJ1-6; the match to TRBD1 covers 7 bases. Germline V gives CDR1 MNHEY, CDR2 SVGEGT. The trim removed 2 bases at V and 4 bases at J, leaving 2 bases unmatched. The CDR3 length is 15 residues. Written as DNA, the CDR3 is TGTGCCAGCAGTTACACGACAGGGTATAATTCACCCCTCCACTTT. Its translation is CASSYTTGYNSPLHF.